This T cell receptor beta chain was sequenced during a study of blood T cell repertoires in COVID-19 (dated by TCRdb to 2018 to 2021). For context, the study as a whole: Collaborator samples came from the United States, Italy and Spain and covered acute and convalescent phases of COVID-19. Deeply sampled blood TCRbeta repertoires from subjects exposed to, actively infected with, or recovered from COVID-19 were included in the dataset. The repertoires were made available in a free public database intended to serve as a resource for research on the immune response to SARS-CoV-2. A de-identified subject ID, COVID-19 status, age in years and sex were almost always included in the sample metadata. Where available, HLA class I and class II types were taken from metadata supplied by the sample provider and were not determined by assay-based typing. Samples came from the ongoing ImmuneRACE study (first 160 participants) plus 1,254 subjects from 6 global collaborators. The prospective study material was composed of cDNA or gDNA derived from T cells, B-cell-depleted T cells, or PBMCs.

About this clone itself: This receptor's antigen is unknown. One end of the junction does not line up with germline, which may come from a read error.

From the germline V gene, CDR1 is SGHAT and CDR2 is FQNNGV. The CDR3 contains 17 residues, cysteine and phenylalanine counted. The DNA shown is the 51-base CDR3, in frame from base 1. In the prospective study, participants were 18 to 89 years old, resided in fewer than 25 geographic areas of the United States, and were enrolled through a virtual design. Cohort assignment in the prospective study relied on participant-reported clinical history from a screening survey and a study questionnaire. In the prospective study, whole blood, serum and a nasopharyngeal or oropharyngeal swab were collected from each participant by mobile phlebotomists. Participants in the prospective study had the option to provide additional blood draws and questionnaires over a 2-month period. Before DNA extraction, prospective study blood samples were shipped either frozen or at room temperature. What the work shows at the level of the full study, not this receptor alone: The quantity of clinical and demographic metadata differed by source and by participant and was supplied without curation.

The immunoSEQ Assay, a bias-controlled multiplex PCR, was used to amplify TCRbeta CDR3 regions from genomic DNA. The authors' pipeline ran thus. The number of nucleated cells in each sample was estimated by amplification of reference gene primers within the assay. Sequence reads were collapsed and filtered to measure the absolute abundance of every unique TCRbeta CDR3 rearrangement. For each sample, productive Simpson clonality was calculated as the square root of Simpson's diversity index across productive rearrangements. TCRdb retrieved this table from immuneACCESS and kept in-frame rearrangements only. Not all clones are present; in checked studies, unresolved V genes account for under half, and no reason is known for the remainder. That table furnishes V, J and clone size, whereas the DNA furnished D and trimming. A total of fewer than 200,000 clones appear in this sample, about 84% of them only once. Of the sample, approximately 5.6% is held by the ten largest clones.

The sequence joins TRBV11-2 to TRBJ2-7; 7 middle bases align to TRBD2. The clonotype was recovered from a woman between 40 and 55 years old with acute COVID-19. Sample: PBMCs or T cells enriched from blood (not recorded which). At the DNA level, the sequence is TGTGCCAGCAGTTTAGGGGTGGTGGCGGGAGAAGGGTACGAGCAGTACTTC. It translates as CASSLGVVAGEGYEQYF.